This TCR beta chain was identified in a study of CD8 T cells in Susac syndrome. General observations from the study: Only a relatively small number of individuals were included in the TCR sequencing and HLA analysis.

The multiple sclerosis control group was made up of treatment-naive patients with stable or active relapsing-remitting disease. TEMRA cells were enriched by FACS, while CD8+ and CD4+ T cells were obtained through a negative isolation that was performed magnetically. V was cut by 5 bases and J by 2 bases, with 10 bases left in between. This CDR3 is built from 14 residues. It was with random hexamers that 0.5 to 1 ug RNA was reverse transcribed. The method of amplification for TCR beta CDR3 was immunoSEQ multiplex PCR, covering 54 Vbeta and 13 Jbeta. TCRdb ran MiXCR on the immunoSEQ multiplex PCR reads and lists one entry per CDR3 protein. The data hold under 150,000 distinct CDR3 sequences, with 80% observed a single time. Of note for this clonotype: The antigen is unknown.

The chain recombines TRBV12-3 or TRBV12-4 with TRBJ1-5; D is perhaps TRBD1 (5 bases). The receptor was isolated from a human donor with multiple sclerosis. The sample taken for sequencing was CD8+ T cells from PBMCs. The CDR3 bases are TGTGCCAGCAGTCCTGGGGACGGCAATCAGCCCCAGCATTTT. This translates into CASSPGDGNQPQHF.